Reported below is one T cell receptor beta chain. Its specific antigen is unknown. The input lacks base qualities; no much larger clone sits a single base away. This record comes from a study of CD8 T cells in ankylosing spondylitis (dated by TCRdb to about 2017). With regard to the full study: The study set out to find disease-linked TCR variants by profiling T cell receptor beta repertoires in ankylosing spondylitis patients and healthy donors. The full study cohort comprised about 24 ankylosing spondylitis patients and over a hundred healthy donors. Peripheral blood was sampled, and synovial fluid was additionally collected from ankylosing spondylitis patients. Overall study results and their limits: A TCR beta motif made up of fewer than 10 highly homologous amino acid variants appeared to be characteristic of blood from ankylosing spondylitis patients. Some TCR beta motif variants had previously been reported in synovial fluid and blood of reactive arthritis patients, which suggested common disease-initiation mechanisms. Significant enrichment of the disease-linked clones was reported in matched synovial fluid samples from ankylosing spondylitis patients. A CD8+ phenotype was shown by the disease-linked clones, which were found at relatively low frequencies in peripheral blood.

TCRdb shows the sequencer as Illumina HiSeq 2500. TCR beta libraries were prepared by quantitative 5'-RACE with molecular barcodes. In the paper's pipeline: To identify disease-linked TCR variants, a new computational method was used, one built on a probabilistic model of VDJ rearrangement. The raw public data were reprocessed by TCRdb itself: fastp quality trimming at Q25, MiXCR clonotype calling, in-frame beta chains only. Records with the same CDR3 protein are collapsed into one entry carrying the most frequent genes and DNA. TCRdb's processing, not the authors', yielded these V and J calls. The sample table holds 350,000 or so distinct CDR3 sequences, of which less than 10% were seen once. Of the sample, more than 14% is held by the ten largest clones. V loses 6 bases at its end and J loses 0 bases; junction bases beyond the gene matches: 7. The CDR3 contains 16 residues, cysteine and phenylalanine counted. Only CDR3 DNA is held: 48 bases, read in frame from base 1.

Sequencing was carried out using blood, either unsorted or a sorted T cell fraction (not recorded which). This TCR was recovered from a male donor with ankylosing spondylitis. The sequence is built from TRBV12-3 or TRBV12-4 and TRBJ2-2; 7 bases in the middle match TRBD1. The CDR3 region has the sequence CASSPTGASNTGELFF. Read as DNA, the sequence is TGTGCCAGCAGCCCCACAGGGGCCTCGAACACCGGGGAGCTGTTTTTT.